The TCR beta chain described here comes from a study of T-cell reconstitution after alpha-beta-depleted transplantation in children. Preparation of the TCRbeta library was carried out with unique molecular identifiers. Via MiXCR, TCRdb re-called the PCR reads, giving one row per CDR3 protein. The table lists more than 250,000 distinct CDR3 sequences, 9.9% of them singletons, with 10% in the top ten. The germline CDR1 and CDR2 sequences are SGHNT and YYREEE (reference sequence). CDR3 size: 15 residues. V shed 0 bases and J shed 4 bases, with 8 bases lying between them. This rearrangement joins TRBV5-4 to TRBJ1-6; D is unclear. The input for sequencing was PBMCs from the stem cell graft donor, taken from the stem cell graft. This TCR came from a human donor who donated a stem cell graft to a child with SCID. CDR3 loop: CASSLGSAYNSPLHF. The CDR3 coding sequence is TGTGCCAGCAGCTTGGGTTCGGCGTATAATTCACCCCTCCACTTT.